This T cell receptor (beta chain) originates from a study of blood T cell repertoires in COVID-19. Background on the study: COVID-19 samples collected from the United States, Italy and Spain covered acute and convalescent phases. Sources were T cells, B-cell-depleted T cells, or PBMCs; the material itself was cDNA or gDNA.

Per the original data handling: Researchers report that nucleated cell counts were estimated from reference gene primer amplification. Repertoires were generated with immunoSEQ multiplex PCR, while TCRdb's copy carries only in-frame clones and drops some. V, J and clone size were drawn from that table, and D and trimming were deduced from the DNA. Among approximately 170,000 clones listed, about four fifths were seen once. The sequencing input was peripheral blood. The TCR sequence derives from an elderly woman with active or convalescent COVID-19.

CDR3 sequence reads: CASSYSRVAKNIQYF. CDR3 nucleotide sequence: TGTGCCAGCAGTTACTCGAGGGTAGCCAAAAACATTCAGTACTTC. The chain carries TRBV6-5 and TRBJ2-4, with D possibly TRBD2 on 5 matching bases. V was cut by 0 bases and J by 0 bases, with 6 bases left in between. This CDR3 is 15 amino acids long. The germline V gene encodes CDR1 MNHEY and CDR2 SVGAGI.